A single T cell receptor beta chain is shown here with its context. Its antigen is still unknown. The data are from a study of T cell responses to AZD1222 COVID-19 vaccine. Broader study findings: AZD1222 recipients seropositive at baseline numbered only six or seven. Close to half of all spike-specific TCRs reportedly target regions of the variants that are unmutated. Breadth and depth of Spike-specific TCRs rose after two AZD1222 doses.

The CDR3 is made up of 15 amino acids. The V and J ends lost 6 bases and 2 bases, in that order; junction bases with no gene match: 10. Per germline, CDR1 MNHEY and CDR2 SMNVEV (reference sequence). Measured with immunoSEQ multiplex PCR; TCRdb has only the in-frame clones, and not every one. The profile shows about 93,000 clones, around nine tenths of them singletons. The sample consisted of peripheral blood, taken on day 0 of MenACWY control vaccination. The receptor's source is an adult in good health. The gene calls are TRBV27 and TRBJ2-7, with 7 bases matching TRBD1. The DNA for the CDR3 is TGTGCCAGCAGCCTCCAGGGACAGAATACCTACGAGCAGTACTTC. It translates to CASSLQGQNTYEQYF.